This T cell receptor beta chain was sequenced during a study of follicular helper T cells after annual influenza vaccination (dated by TCRdb to 2015 to 2018). A note on the overall study: After each seasonal influenza vaccination, blood samples were collected on days 0, 7 and 28. One week after vaccination, a second recruited cohort of more than nine subjects (Table S1) displayed a similar ICOS+CD38+ cTfh response. To study recall of cTfh clones, some subjects were followed across successive annual vaccinations spanning the 2013-2014, 2014-2015 and 2015-2016 seasons. The 2013-2014 samples were cryopreserved, while the 2015 samples were processed right after collection. Multi-year samples were available for six subjects, with four spanning two vaccination seasons and two spanning three seasons. Results and caveats for the whole study, not just this receptor: A recurrent oligoclonal ICOS+CD38+ cTfh response containing tetramer and AIM influenza-specific clonotypes was recalled by successive annual vaccinations. Productive TCRB sequences were recovered from only about 8.5-20% of analyzed cells, so rare clonotypes could not be sampled. ICOS+CD38+ cTfh clonality correlated with the frequency of that population, and its change correlated with the change in circulating plasmablast frequency. Day 7 ICOS+CD38+ clones were most often found later in ICOS-CD38- cTfh, suggesting that subset may serve as a memory reservoir.

As regards this clone: What this receptor recognizes is not known. Base-call qualities are not available, and no considerably larger clone is one nucleotide away.

Reading the label with the study, this specimen's time point is: 2014-2015 season, pre-vaccination. Adults received seasonal inactivated influenza vaccine (Fluvarix), and TCRB sequencing tracked sorted blood CD4 subsets before and after vaccination. To be eligible, subjects had to be community-dwelling and could not have received an influenza vaccine during the previous 6 months. Subjects were excluded for influenza vaccine contraindications, substance abuse, HIV/AIDS, active malignancy, immunomodulatory medication, or active illness such as respiratory infection. Between roughly 35 and 110 mL of blood was sampled per time point. Non-naive CD4+CXCR5+PD-1+ cells were defined as circulating Tfh and were sorted into ICOS+CD38+ and ICOS-CD38- fractions. PBMC were isolated using Ficoll-Paque PLUS or SepMate separation. Cell subsets were sorted from PBMC on a BD FACS Aria before DNA extraction. Libraries were prepared through the immunoSEQ multiplex PCR assay. Adaptive Biotechnologies carried out TCRB amplification, library preparation, sequencing and preliminary bioinformatics at Survey level resolution. For TCRB sequencing, genomic DNA from sorted cTfh populations was amplified by multiplex PCR. As for the original processing: Clonality was computed in R as 1 minus normalized Shannon entropy; the Gini index was calculated with the R package ineq. To get the overlap score, the summed counts of shared sequences were divided by the total counts of all sequences in both of the compared samples. Significance of shared clonotypes was assessed by Fisher's exact test, with a theoretical repertoire of 10^7 TCRB sequences assumed. TCRdb obtained this table from immuneACCESS and retained in-frame rearrangements with V and J assigned. These tables miss some clones; where compared with another copy, unresolved V genes account for less than half of the shortfall, and the remainder is unexplained. V, J and clone size are those of that table, while D and trimming were read from the DNA. The sample yields over 25,000 clones; roughly 80% were counted once. Clones ranked in the top ten supply 1.2% of the sample.

The germline V and J ends show losses of 11 bases and 7 bases respectively, and no gene match explains 18 bases of the junction. The CDR3, from cysteine to phenylalanine, totals 15 residues. This entry keeps only the CDR3 DNA: 45 bases, framed from base 1. Reading the germline V gene gives CDR1 MNHNS and CDR2 SASEGT. The source was CXCR5+ CD38- circulating T follicular helper cells from blood, collected on the day of influenza vaccination. What this sample's cell subset or site label stands for: circulating Tfh, non-naive CD4+CXCR5+PD-1+ (ICOS+CD38+ or ICOS-CD38-). The rearrangement combines TRBV6-1 with TRBJ1-2; 8 central nucleotides agree with TRBD1. The TCR comes from an adult who received the influenza vaccine. The nucleotide sequence is TGTGCCTGCTCTGACAGGGGCGACCTTATGGCTGGCTACACCTTC. It translates to CACSDRGDLMAGYTF.